Listed here are 3 T cell receptor beta chains from one sample, sequenced in a study of Ad26.COV2.S vaccination and SARS-CoV-2 variants. The treatment: 15 to 20 received Ad26.COV2.S at low or high dose, single or two shots; 5 received placebo; per-sample allocation not given. On day 63 after the first injection, vaccine and placebo recipients gave samples. Sequencing used immunoSEQ multiplex PCR; TCRdb keeps in-frame clones, though not all of them. The sample carries roughly 380,000 clones, roughly 88% recorded once. The material was peripheral blood, obtained in a trial of Ad26.COV2.S vaccine versus placebo. The receptor source for this set is a person between 18 and 60 years old who received the Ad26.COV2.S COVID-19 vaccine or a placebo.

V and J are TRBV4-1 and TRBJ1-3; maybe TRBD1 (5 bases). Between the trimmed V and J ends, which lost 1 base and 5 bases, there was a span of 15 bases. CDR1 MGHRA and CDR2 YSYEKL come from the germline V gene. The CDR3 has 16 residues. The CDR3 nucleotides read TGCGCCAGCAGCCAAGGGGTTCAGGGTAGTCGAAACACCATATATTTT. Translating gives CASSQGVQGSRNTIYF.

V is TRBV5-4 and J is TRBJ2-1; D could derive from TRBD1 or TRBD2 (6 bases each). The ends were cut back, 4 bases at V and 0 bases at J, with 11 bases in the middle. In germline, CDR1 is SGHNT, CDR2 YYREEE (reference sequence). CDR3 size: 15 residues. This CDR3 reads CASSLGGHSYNEQFF. As DNA, the CDR3 is TGTGCCAGCAGCCTGGGGGGACACTCCTACAATGAGCAGTTCTTC.

V usage is TRBV28 and J usage is TRBJ2-1; a weak D match, TRBD1 (6 bases). With 4 bases removed from V and 12 bases from J, the gap between germline ends came to 19 bases. Germline V gene data show CDR1 as MDHEN and CDR2 as SYDVKM. This CDR3 has 14 residues. This CDR3 reads CASSSSRDTPRQFF. CDR3 sequence (DNA): TGTGCCAGCAGTTCATCCCGGGACACTCCCCGGCAGTTCTTC.